This passage covers 6 T cell receptor beta chains from one sample sequenced in a study of beta chain features in type 1 diabetes. Study-wide points: Type 1 diabetes patients had TCRB CDR3s that were shorter (moderately but significantly so) in all four CD4+ subsets.

Expressed TCRB transcripts were sequenced, since all the RNA that had been isolated was reverse transcribed. Method: immunoSEQ multiplex PCR; TCRdb's copy keeps in-frame clones and lacks some. The repertoire has around 710,000 clones, around an eighth of them found once; the top ten carry around 0.12%. Their antigens are not known. Material: naive CD4+ T cells from blood. These receptors all stem from a man under 40 with type 1 diabetes.

The rearrangement links TRBV6-5 to TRBJ1-2, with 7 bases identical to TRBD1. Germline trimming cut 7 bases from V and 2 bases from J; bases unmatched to any gene: 10. This CDR3 has 15 residues. Per germline, CDR1 MNHEY and CDR2 SVGAGI. This CDR3 reads CASTLNRGSNYGYTF. The CDR3 DNA reads as TGTGCCAGCACGCTCAACAGGGGAAGCAACTATGGCTACACCTTC.

The J gene is TRBJ1-5, the V gene TRBV5-1; D perhaps matches TRBD1 (5 bases). V lost 4 bases and J 10 bases, leaving 15 bases between the germline ends. Germline V lookup: CDR1 SGHRS, CDR2 YFSETQ. This CDR3 is built from 13 residues. In DNA form, the CDR3 reads TGCGCCAGCAGCAGGGACTCCGGCGGCCCCCAGCATTTT. As protein: CASSRDSGGPQHF.

The sample holds a few counts of this clone. The chain carries TRBV2 and TRBJ2-1; no clear D. The CDR3 is 15 amino acids. Germline CDR1 and CDR2: SNHLY and FYNNEI. The germline V and J ends were trimmed by 1 base and 2 bases, with 9 bases remaining between them. The CDR3 spells CASSEEGSTYNEQFF. The CDR3, as DNA: TGTGCCAGCAGTGAAGAGGGATCCACCTACAATGAGCAGTTCTTC.

The chain employs TRBV28 and TRBJ2-5; 11 nucleotides match TRBD2. Germline lookup yields CDR1 MDHEN and CDR2 SYDVKM. This CDR3 comprises 17 residues. After removal of 5 bases from V and 3 bases from J, the junction contained 11 bases not matched to a gene. The CDR3 spells CASSPPRSGGAKETQYF. In nucleotides, the CDR3 is TGTGCCAGCAGTCCACCTCGTAGCGGGGGGGCGAAAGAGACCCAGTACTTC.

Only a few counts were recorded for this clone. The chain employs TRBV1 and TRBJ2-7; the tabulated D call, TRBD2, remains unverified against the DNA. TRBV1 corresponds to a pseudogene. The CDR3 length is 15 residues. DNA for the CDR3: TGCACCAGCAGGCACGAGCAGCGCTCCCCCTACGAGCAGTACTTC. Encoded protein: CTSRHEQRSPYEQYF.

This clone occurred a few times. The gene calls are TRBV10-3 and TRBJ2-1; either TRBD1 or TRBD2 may fit D (5 bases each). From germline, CDR1 is ENHRY and CDR2 SYGVKD. The CDR3 extends over 15 amino acids. With 0 bases removed from V and 1 base from J, the gap between germline ends came to 7 bases. The CDR3 reads CAISESGESYNEQFF. The CDR3 nucleotides are TGTGCCATCAGTGAGTCGGGGGAGTCCTACAATGAGCAGTTCTTC.